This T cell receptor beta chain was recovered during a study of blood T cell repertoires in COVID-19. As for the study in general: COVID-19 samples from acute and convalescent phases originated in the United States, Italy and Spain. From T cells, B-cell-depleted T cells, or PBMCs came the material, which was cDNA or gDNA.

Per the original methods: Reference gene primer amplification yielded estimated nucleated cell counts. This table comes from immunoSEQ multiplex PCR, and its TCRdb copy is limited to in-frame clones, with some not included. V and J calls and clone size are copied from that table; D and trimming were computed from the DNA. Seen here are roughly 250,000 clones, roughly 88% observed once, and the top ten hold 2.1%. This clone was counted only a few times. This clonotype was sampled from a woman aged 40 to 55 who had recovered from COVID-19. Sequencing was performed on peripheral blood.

CDR3 DNA: TGTGCCAGCAGCCAGGGTCAGCCCCAGCATTTT. Translation gives CASSQGQPQHF. The J gene is TRBJ1-5, the V gene TRBV6-6, with D perhaps matching TRBD1 (5 bases). Looked up from germline, CDR1 is MNHNY and CDR2 is SVGAGI (reference sequence). This CDR3 region has 11 residues. Trimming pared 6 bases from V and 6 bases from J, leaving 6 bases between.